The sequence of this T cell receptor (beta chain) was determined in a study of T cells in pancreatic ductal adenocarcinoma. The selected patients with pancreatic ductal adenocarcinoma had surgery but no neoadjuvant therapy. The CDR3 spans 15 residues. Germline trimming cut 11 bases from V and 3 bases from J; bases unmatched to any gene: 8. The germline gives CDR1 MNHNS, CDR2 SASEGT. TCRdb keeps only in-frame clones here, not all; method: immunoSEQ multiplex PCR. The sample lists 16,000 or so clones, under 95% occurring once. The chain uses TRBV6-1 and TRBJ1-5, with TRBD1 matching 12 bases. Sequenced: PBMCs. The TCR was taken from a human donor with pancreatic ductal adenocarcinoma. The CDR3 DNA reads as TGTGCCGCGACGGGACAGGGGGCCGTCAATCAGCCCCAGCATTTT. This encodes CAATGQGAVNQPQHF.